This TCR beta chain came from a study of T cell responses to AZD1222 COVID-19 vaccine. The V and J ends lost 4 bases and 9 bases respectively, with 23 bases between them. The CDR3 contains 16 residues. Germline V lookup: CDR1 SGHRS, CDR2 YFSETQ. As concerns this clone: The antigen is not known.

Only in-frame clones appear in the TCRdb table, and some are missing; sequencing was by immunoSEQ multiplex PCR. The repertoire consists of about 67,000 clones, with about four fifths occurring once and the leading ten covering about 6.3%. Study findings and constraints: Spike-specific TCR breadth and depth were elevated following two AZD1222 doses. CD4 TCRs linked to vaccination spanned spike, dominating at 160-218 and 743-854.

This sample comprised peripheral blood, obtained 28 days after the second AZD1222 dose. The TCR comes from an adult who received the AZD1222 COVID-19 vaccine. This chain joins TRBV5-1 and TRBJ2-1; perhaps TRBD1 as D (6 bases). The DNA of the CDR3 is TGCGCCAGCAGCGGAAACCCAGGGGCCCCGAACAGTGAGCAGTTCTTC. Protein: CASSGNPGAPNSEQFF.